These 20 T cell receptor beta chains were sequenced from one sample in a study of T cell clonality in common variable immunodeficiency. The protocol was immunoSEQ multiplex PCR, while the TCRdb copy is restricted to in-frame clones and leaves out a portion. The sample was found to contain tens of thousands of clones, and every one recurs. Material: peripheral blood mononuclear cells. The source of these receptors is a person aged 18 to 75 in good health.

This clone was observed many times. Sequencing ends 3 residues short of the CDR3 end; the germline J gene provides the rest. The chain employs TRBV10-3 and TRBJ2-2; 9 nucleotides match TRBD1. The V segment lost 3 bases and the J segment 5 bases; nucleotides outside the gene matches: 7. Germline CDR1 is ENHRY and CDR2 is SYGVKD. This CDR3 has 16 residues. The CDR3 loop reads CAISDAGTGNTGELFF. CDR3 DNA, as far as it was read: TGTGCCATCAGTGATGCCGGGACAGGGAATACCGGGGAG.

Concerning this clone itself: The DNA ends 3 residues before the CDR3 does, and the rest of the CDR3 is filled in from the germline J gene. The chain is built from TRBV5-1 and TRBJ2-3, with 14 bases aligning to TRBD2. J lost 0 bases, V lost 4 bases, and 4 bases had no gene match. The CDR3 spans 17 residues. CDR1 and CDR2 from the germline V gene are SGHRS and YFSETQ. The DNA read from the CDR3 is TGCGCCAGCAGCCCGCGGACTAGCGGGGGGAGCACAGATACG. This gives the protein CASSPRTSGGSTDT. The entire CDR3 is CASSPRTSGGSTDTQYF.

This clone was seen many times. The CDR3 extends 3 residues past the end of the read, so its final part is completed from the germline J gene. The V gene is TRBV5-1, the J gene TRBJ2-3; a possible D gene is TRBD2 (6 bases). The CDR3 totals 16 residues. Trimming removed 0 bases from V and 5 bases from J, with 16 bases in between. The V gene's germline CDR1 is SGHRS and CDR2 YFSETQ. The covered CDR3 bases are TGCGCCAGCAGCTTGGAACTTGGCGGGGAAGGAGATACG. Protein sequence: CASSLELGGEGDT. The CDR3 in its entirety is CASSLELGGEGDTQYF.

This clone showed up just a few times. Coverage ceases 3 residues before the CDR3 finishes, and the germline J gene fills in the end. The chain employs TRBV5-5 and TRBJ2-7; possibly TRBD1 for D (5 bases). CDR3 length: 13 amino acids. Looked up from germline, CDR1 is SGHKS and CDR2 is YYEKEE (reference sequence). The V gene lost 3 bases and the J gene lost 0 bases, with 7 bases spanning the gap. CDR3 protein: CASSYRSSYEQYF. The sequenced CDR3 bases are TGTGCCAGCAGCTACAGGAGCTCCTACGAG.

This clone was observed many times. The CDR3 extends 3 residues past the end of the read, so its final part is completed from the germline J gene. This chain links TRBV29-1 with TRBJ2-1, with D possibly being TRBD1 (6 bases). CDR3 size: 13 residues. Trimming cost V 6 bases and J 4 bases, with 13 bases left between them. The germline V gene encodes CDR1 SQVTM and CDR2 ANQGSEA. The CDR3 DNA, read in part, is TGCAGCGTCCTTCGAGGGGGTTACAATGAG. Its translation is CSVLRGGYNE. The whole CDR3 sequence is CSVLRGGYNEQFF.

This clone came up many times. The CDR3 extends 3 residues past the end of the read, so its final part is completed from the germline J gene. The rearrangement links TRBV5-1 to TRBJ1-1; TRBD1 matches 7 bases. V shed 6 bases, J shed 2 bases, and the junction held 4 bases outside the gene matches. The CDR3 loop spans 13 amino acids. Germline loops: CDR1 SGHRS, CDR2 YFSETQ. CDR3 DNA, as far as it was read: TGCGCCAGCACCGACAGGGCTAACACTGAA. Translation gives CASTDRANTE. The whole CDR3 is CASTDRANTEAFF.

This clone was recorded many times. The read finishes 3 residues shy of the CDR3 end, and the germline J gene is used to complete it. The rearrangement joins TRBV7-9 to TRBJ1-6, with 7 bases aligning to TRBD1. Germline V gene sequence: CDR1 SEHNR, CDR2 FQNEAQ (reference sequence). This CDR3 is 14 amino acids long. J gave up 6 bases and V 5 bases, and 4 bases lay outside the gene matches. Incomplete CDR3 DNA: TGTGCCAGCAGCCGGGACAGTACTAATTCACCC. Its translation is CASSRDSTNSP. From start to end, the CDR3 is CASSRDSTNSPLHF.

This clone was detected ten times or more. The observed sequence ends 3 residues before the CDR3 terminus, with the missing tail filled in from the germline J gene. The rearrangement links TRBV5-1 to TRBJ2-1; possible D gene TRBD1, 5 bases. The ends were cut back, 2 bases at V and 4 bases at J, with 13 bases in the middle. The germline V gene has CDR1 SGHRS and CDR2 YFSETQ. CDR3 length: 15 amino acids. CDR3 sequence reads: CASSLLGQDYNEQFF. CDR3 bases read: TGCGCCAGCAGCTTATTAGGACAAGATTACAATGAG.

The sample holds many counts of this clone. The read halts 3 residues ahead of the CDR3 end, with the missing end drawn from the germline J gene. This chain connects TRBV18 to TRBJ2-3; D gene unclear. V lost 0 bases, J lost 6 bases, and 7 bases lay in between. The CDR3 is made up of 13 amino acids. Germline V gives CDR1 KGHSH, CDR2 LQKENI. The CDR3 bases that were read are TGTGCCAGCTCACCACCCTCCGGGGATACG. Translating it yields CASSPPSGDT. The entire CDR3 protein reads CASSPPSGDTQYF.

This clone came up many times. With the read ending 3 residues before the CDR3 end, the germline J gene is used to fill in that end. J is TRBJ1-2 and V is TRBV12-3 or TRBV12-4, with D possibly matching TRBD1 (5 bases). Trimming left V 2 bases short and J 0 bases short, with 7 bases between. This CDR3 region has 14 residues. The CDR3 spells CASSLLQANYGYTF. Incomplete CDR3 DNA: TGTGCCAGCAGTTTACTACAGGCTAACTATGGC.

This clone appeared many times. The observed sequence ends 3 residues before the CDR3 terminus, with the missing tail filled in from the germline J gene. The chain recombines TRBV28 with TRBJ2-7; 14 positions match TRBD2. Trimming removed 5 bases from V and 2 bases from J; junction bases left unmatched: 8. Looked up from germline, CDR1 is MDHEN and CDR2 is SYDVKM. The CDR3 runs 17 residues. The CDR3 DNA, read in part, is TGTGCCAGCAGTGCGGGACTAGCGGGAGTGAAGGCCTACGAG. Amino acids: CASSAGLAGVKAYE. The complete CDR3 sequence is CASSAGLAGVKAYEQYF. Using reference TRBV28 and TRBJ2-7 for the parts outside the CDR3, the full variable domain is DVKVTQSSRYLVKRTGEKVFLECVQDMDHENMFWYRQDPGLGLRLIYFSYDVKMKEKGDIPEGYSVSREKKERFSLILESASTNQTSMYLCASSAGLAGVKAYEQYFGPGTRLTVT.

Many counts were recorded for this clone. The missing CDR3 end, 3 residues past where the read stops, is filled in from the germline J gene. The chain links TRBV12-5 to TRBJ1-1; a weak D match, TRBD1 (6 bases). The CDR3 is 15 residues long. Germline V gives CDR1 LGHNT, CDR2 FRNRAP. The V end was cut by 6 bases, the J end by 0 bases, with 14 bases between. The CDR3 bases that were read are TGTGCTAGTGGCCCAAACAGGGAGGTGAACACTGAA. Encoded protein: CASGPNREVNTE. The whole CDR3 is CASGPNREVNTEAFF. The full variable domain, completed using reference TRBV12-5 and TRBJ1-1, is DARVTQTPRHKVTEMGQEVTMRCQPILGHNTVFWYRQTMMQGLELLAYFRNRAPLDDSGMPKDRFSAEMPDATLATLKIQPSEPRDSAVYFCASGPNREVNTEAFFGQGTRLTVV.

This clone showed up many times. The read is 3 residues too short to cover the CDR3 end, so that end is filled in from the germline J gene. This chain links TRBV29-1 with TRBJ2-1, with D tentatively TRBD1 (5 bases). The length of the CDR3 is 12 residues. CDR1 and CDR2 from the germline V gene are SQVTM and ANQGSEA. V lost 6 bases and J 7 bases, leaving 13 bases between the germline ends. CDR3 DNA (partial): TGCAGCGTCGTAAGGGGCTTAAATGAG. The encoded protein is CSVVRGLNE. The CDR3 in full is CSVVRGLNEQFF.

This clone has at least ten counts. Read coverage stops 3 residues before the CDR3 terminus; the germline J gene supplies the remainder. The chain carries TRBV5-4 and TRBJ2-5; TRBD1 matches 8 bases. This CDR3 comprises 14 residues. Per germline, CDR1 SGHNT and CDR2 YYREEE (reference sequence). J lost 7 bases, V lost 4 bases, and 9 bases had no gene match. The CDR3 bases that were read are TGTGCCAGCAGCGAAAACAGGGGGATCGTGACC. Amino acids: CASSENRGIVT. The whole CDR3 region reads CASSENRGIVTQYF.

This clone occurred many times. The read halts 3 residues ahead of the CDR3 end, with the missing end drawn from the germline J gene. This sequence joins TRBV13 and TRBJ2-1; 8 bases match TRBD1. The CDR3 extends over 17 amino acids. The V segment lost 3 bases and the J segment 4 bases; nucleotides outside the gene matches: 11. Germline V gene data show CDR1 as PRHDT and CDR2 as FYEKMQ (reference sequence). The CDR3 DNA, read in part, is TGTGCCAGCAGCTTTAGAGGAGGACAGGGAGGATACAATGAG. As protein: CASSFRGGQGGYNE. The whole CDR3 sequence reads CASSFRGGQGGYNEQFF.

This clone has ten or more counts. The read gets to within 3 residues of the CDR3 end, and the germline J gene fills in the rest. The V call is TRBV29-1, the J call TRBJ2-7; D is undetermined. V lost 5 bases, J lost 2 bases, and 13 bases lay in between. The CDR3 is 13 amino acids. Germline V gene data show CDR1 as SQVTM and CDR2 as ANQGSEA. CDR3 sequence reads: CSVLTTTAYEQYF. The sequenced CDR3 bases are TGCAGCGTTCTTACTACTACCGCCTACGAG.

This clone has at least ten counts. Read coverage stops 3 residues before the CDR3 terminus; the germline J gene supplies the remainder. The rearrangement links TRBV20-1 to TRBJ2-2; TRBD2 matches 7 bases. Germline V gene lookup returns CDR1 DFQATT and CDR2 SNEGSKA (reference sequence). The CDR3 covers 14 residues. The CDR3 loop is CRAPGGGNTGELFF. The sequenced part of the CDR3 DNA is TGCAGAGCCCCGGGGGGAGGTAACACCGGGGAG.

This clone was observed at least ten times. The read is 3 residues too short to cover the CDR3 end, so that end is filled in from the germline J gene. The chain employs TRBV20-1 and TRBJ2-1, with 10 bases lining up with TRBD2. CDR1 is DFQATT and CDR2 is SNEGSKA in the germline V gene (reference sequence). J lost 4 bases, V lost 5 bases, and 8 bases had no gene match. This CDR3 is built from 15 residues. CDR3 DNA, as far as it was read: TGCAGTGCTGGGCTACTAGCGGGGCATTACAATGAG. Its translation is CSAGLLAGHYNE. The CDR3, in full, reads CSAGLLAGHYNEQFF.

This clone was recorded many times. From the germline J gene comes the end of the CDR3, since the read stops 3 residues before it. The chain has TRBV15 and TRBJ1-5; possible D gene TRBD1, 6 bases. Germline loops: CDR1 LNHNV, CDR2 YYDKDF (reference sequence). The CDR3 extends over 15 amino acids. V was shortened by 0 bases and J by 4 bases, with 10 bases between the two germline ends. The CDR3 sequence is CATSRDHTGNQPQHF. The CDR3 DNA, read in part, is TGTGCCACCAGCAGAGACCATACAGGGAATCAGCCC. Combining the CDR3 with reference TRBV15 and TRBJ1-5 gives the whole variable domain DAMVIQNPRYQVTQFGKPVTLSCSQTLNHNVMYWYQQKSSQAPKLLFHYYDKDFNNEADTPDNFQSRRPNTSFCFLDIRSPGLGDTAMYLCATSRDHTGNQPQHFGDGTRLSIL.

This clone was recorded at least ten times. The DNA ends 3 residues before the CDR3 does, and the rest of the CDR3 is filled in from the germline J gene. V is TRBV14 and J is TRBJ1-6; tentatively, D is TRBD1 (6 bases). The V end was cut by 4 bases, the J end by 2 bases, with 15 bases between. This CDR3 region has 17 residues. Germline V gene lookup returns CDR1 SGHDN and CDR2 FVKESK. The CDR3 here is CASSRNLGGPYNSPLHF. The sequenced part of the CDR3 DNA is TGTGCCAGCAGCCGGAACTTAGGGGGACCCTATAATTCACCC.